This T cell receptor beta chain was documented in a study of Graves' ophthalmopathy and Graves' hyperthyroidism. Study in general: Peripheral blood collection took place at initial diagnosis, before any treatment.

CDR1 MGHDK and CDR2 SYGVNS come from the germline V gene. The CDR3 sequence is 15 residues long. V shed 5 bases and J shed 5 bases, with 18 bases lying between them. This clonotype came up once. Its antigen is undetermined. TCR beta CDR3 regions were amplified from RNA transcripts. An initial RT-PCR round employing HTBI primers preceded a second-round multiplex PCR. TCRdb recomputed calls from the multiplex PCR reads with MiXCR, one row per CDR3 protein. The data hold about 700,000 distinct CDR3 sequences, with 40% observed a single time. Findings and caveats of the study: The 13-signature model separated ophthalmopathy from stable hyperthyroidism at 85% to 90% sensitivity and around 81% specificity.

Source material: peripheral blood. The chain links TRBV25-1 to TRBJ1-1; no firm D call. The receptor was derived from an adult man with Graves' ophthalmopathy. The CDR3 DNA reads TGTGCCAGCAGTCCCCTAGTTGCGAGGAGAACTGAAGCTTTCTTT. It codes for CASSPLVARRTEAFF.